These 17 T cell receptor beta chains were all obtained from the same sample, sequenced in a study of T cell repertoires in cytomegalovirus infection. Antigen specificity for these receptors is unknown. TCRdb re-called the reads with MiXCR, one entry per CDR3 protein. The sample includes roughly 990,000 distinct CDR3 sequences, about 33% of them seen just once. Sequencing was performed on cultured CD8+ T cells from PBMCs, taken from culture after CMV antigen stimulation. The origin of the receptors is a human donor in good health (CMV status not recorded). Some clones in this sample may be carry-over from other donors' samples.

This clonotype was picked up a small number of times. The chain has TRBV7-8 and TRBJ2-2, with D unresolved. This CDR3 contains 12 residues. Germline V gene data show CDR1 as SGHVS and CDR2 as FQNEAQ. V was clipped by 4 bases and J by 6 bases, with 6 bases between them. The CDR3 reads CASSSSSGELFF. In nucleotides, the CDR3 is TGTGCCAGCAGCTCCTCTTCCGGGGAGCTGTTTTTT.

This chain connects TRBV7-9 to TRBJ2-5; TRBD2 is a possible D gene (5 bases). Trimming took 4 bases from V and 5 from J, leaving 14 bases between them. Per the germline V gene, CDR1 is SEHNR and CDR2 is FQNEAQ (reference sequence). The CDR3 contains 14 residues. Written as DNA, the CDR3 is TGTGCCAGCAGCTCCCGGGGAGCGAAGGAGACCCAGTACTTC. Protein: CASSSRGAKETQYF.

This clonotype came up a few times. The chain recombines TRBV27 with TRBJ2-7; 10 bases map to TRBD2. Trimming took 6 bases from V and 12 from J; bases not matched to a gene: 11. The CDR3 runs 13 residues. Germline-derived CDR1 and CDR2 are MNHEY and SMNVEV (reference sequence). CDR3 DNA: TGTGCCAGCAGGTCCGCGACTAGCGGGTTTTCGTACGTC. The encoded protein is CASRSATSGFSYV.

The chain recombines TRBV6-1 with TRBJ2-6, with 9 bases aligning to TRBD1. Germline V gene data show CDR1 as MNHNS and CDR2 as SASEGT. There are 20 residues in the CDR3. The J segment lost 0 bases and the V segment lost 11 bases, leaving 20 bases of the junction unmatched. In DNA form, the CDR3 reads TGTGCCTCCCAATCTCCCCCCCGGGACAGGGACAACTCTGGGGCCAACGTCCTGACTTTC. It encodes CASQSPPRDRDNSGANVLTF.

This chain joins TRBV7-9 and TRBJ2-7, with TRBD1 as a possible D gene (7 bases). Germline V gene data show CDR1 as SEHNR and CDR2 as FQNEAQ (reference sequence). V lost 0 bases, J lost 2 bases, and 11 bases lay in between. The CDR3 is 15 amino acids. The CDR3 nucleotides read TGTGCCAGCAGCTTAGCCCAGGGGGAGGCCTACGAGCAGTACGTC. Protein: CASSLAQGEAYEQYV.

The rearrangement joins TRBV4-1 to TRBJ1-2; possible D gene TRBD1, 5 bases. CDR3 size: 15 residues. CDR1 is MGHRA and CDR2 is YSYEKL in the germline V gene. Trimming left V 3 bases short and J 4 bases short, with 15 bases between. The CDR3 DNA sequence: TGCGCCAGCAGCCAGCCAGGGCAGGGCCTCTATGGCTACACCTTC. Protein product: CASSQPGQGLYGYTF.

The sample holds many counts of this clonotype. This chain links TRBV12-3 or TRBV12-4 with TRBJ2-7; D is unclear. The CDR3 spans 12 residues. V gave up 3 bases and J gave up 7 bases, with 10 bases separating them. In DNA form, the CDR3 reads TGTGCCAGCAGTTTCGGGCGGATTGAGCAGTACTTC. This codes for CASSFGRIEQYF.

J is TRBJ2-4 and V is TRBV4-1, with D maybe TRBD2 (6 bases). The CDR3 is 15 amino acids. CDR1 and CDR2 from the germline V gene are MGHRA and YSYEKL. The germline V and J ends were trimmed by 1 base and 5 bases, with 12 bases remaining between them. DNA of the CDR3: TGCGCCAGCAGCCAAGCCTCAGGGACTGAAAACATTCAGTACTTC. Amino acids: CASSQASGTENIQYF.

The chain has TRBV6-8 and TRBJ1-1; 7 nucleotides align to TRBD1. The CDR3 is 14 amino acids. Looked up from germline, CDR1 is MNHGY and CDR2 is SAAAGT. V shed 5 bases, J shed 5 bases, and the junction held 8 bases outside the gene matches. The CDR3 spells CASSPLDRVTEAFF. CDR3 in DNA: TGTGCCAGCAGTCCCCTTGACAGGGTAACTGAAGCTTTCTTT.

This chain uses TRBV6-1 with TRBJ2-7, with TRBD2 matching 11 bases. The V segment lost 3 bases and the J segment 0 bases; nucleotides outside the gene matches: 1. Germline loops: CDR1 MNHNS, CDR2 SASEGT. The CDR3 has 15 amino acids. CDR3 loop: CASSETSGASYEQYF. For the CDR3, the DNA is TGTGCCAGCAGTGAGACTAGCGGGGCCTCCTACGAGCAGTACTTC.

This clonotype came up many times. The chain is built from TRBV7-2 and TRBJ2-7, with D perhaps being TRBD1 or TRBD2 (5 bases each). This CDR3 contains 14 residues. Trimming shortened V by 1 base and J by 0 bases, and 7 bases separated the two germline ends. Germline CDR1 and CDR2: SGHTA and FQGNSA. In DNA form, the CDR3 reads TGTGCCAGCAGCTTAGGAGGGGACTCCTACGAGCAGTACGTC. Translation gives CASSLGGDSYEQYV.

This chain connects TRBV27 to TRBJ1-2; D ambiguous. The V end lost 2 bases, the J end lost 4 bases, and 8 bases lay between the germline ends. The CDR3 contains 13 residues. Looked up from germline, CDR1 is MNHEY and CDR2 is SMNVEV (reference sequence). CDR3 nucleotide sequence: TGTGCCAGCAGTTTAACCAGTTTCTATGGCTACACCTTC. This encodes CASSLTSFYGYTF.

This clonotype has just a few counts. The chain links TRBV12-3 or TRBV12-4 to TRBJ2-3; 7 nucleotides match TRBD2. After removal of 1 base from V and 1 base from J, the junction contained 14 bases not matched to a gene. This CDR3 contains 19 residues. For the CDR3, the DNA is TGTGCCAGCAGTTTAGATGAGCGGGGTTCGAACCTAGGCACAGATACGCAGTATTTT. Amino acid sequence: CASSLDERGSNLGTDTQYF.

The CDR3, as DNA: TGTGCCAGCAGCGTAGCGGGGGCTCGGGAGACCCAGTACTTC. Its translation is CASSVAGARETQYF. The genes are TRBV9 and TRBJ2-5, with D perhaps given as TRBD1 or TRBD2 (6 bases each). Germline CDR1 is SGDLS and CDR2 is YYNGEE. V was cut by 0 bases and J by 5 bases, with 11 bases left in between. This CDR3 has 14 residues.

The CDR3 sequence: CASSQDRRMNTEAFF. CDR3 nucleotides: TGCGCCAGCAGCCAAGATCGGCGGATGAACACTGAAGCTTTCTTT. The V gene is TRBV4-3, the J gene TRBJ1-1; no clear D. The germline V gene has CDR1 LGHNA and CDR2 YSLEER. The CDR3 spans 15 residues. V was cut by 0 bases and J by 0 bases, with 8 bases left in between.

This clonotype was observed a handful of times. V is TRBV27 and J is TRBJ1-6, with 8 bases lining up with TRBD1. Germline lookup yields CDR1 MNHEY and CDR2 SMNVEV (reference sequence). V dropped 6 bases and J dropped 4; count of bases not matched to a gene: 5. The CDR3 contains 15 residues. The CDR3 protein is CASSPWTGYNSPLHF. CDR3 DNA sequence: TGTGCCAGCAGCCCCTGGACAGGGTATAATTCACCCCTCCACTTT.

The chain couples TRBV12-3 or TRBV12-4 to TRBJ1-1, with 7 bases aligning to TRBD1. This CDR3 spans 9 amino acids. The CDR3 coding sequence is TGTAAGACAGGGTTTGACGCTTTCTTT. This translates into CKTGFDAFF.